This T cell receptor (beta chain) is from a study of T-cell reconstitution after alpha-beta-depleted transplantation in children. This clonotype came up many times. Preparation of the TCRbeta library involved a method that used unique molecular identifiers. TCRdb passed the PCR reads through MiXCR, listing each CDR3 protein once. Found here are roughly 500,000 distinct CDR3 sequences, over 9.5% of them singletons; the top ten hold about 2%. V lost 5 bases to trimming and J lost 6 bases, with 18 bases between them. This CDR3 is built from 15 residues. CDR1 and CDR2 (germline): MGHRA, YSYEKL. Sequencing used PBMCs, obtained before TCRalphabeta/CD19-depleted stem cell transplant. The chain is built from TRBV4-1 and TRBJ2-3, with D perhaps assigned TRBD1 or TRBD2 (6 bases each). This clonotype was sampled from a child aged 2-9 years with inherited bone marrow failure, due to receive a stem cell transplant. CDR3 loop: CASSKRGERDDTQYF. The DNA for the CDR3 is TGCGCCAGCAGCAAAAGGGGGGAAAGGGACGATACGCAGTATTTT.